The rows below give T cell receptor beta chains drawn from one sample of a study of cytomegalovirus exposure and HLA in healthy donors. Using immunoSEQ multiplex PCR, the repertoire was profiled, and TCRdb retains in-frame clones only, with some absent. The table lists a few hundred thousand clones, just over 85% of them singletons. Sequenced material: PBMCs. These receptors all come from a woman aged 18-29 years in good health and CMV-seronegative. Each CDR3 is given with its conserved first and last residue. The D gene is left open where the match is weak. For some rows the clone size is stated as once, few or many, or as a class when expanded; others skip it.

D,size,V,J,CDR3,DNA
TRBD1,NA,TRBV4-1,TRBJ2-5,CASSHPVRQGEEKQTQYF,TGCGCCAGCAGCCACCCCGTGCGACAGGGCGAAGAAAAGCAGACCCAGTACTTC
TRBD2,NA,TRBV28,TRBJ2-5,CASSRLAGGGETQYF,TGTGCCAGCAGTCGACTAGCGGGAGGAGGAGAGACCCAGTACTTC
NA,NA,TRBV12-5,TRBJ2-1,CASGSSSSHEQFF,TGTGCTAGTGGTTCTTCCTCGAGCCATGAGCAGTTCTTC
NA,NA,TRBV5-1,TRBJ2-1,CASSLGDKTNEQFF,TGCGCCAGCAGCTTGGGAGACAAGACCAATGAGCAGTTCTTC
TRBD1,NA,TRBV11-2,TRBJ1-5,CASSATGYNQPQHF,TGTGCCAGCAGCGCGACAGGGTACAATCAGCCCCAGCATTTT
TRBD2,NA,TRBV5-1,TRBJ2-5,CASNWGEGETQYF,TGCGCCAGCAACTGGGGGGAGGGAGAGACCCAGTACTTC
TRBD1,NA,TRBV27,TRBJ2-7,CASSSDRGLEQYF,TGTGCCAGCAGTTCTGACAGGGGCTTGGAGCAGTACTTC
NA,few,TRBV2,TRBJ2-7,CASRDRFTYEQYF,TGTGCCAGCAGGGACAGATTTACCTACGAGCAGTACTTC
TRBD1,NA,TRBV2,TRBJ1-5,CASSEGTGPGPQHF,TGTGCCAGCAGTGAAGGGACAGGCCCAGGGCCCCAGCATTTT
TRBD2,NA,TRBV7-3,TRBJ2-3,CASSLDGRTSKDTQYF,TGTGCCAGCAGCTTAGATGGGAGGACTAGCAAAGATACGCAGTATTTT
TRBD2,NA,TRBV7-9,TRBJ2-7,CASSPGLAGVGYEQYF,TGTGCCAGCAGCCCCGGGCTAGCGGGAGTAGGGTACGAGCAGTACTTC
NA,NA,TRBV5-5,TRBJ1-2,CASSFQTGIGGWYGYTF,TGTGCCAGCAGCTTTCAAACCGGGATCGGGGGGTGGTATGGCTACACCTTC